These T cell receptor beta chains were read from a single sample in a study of identical twins. TCRdb reprocessed the 5' RACE reads via MiXCR and lists one record per CDR3 protein. The sample lists under 1 million distinct CDR3 sequences; 9% to 15% were seen once. The same specimen was also included in a second study, on yellow fever vaccine responses in identical twins.

Material for sequencing was PBMCs. These receptors were collected from a woman younger than 35 in good health. Each CDR3 is given with its conserved first and last residue. The D gene is left open where the match is weak. Part of the rows lack a size; the others show once, few, many or a class for expanded clones.

V: TRBV5-4
J: TRBJ2-3
D: TRBD2
size: few
CDR3: CASSLDPAGETDTQYF
DNA: TGTGCCAGCAGCTTGGACCCAGCGGGAGAAACAGATACGCAGTATTTT

V: TRBV29-1
J: TRBJ2-5
D: NA
size: NA
CDR3: CSVVWGPYQGTQYF
DNA: TGCAGCGTTGTTTGGGGACCGTACCAAGGGACCCAGTACTTC

V: TRBV20-1
J: TRBJ2-2
D: NA
size: NA
CDR3: CSARAGTQNTGELFF
DNA: TGCAGTGCTAGGGCCGGGACCCAGAACACCGGGGAGCTGTTTTTT

V: TRBV5-4
J: TRBJ2-4
D: NA
size: NA
CDR3: CASSSPIDGGRGAKNIQYF
DNA: TGTGCCAGCAGCTCCCCTATCGATGGGGGAAGGGGGGCTAAAAACATTCAGTACTTC

V: TRBV4-2
J: TRBJ2-1
D: TRBD2
size: many
CDR3: CASSQLAGGSSYNEQFF
DNA: TGTGCCAGCAGCCAACTAGCTGGCGGGAGCTCCTACAATGAGCAGTTCTTC

V: TRBV5-1
J: TRBJ1-1
D: NA
size: many
CDR3: CASSLEAGNTEAFF
DNA: TGCGCCAGCAGCTTGGAAGCAGGGAACACTGAAGCTTTCTTT

V: TRBV11-2
J: TRBJ2-5
D: NA
size: few
CDR3: CASSLYYETQYF
DNA: TGTGCCAGCAGCCTCTATTACGAGACCCAGTACTTC

V: TRBV12-3/TRBV12-4
J: TRBJ2-5
D: TRBD1
size: many
CDR3: CASSSSSTGLETQYF
DNA: TGTGCCAGCAGTTCATCGTCGACAGGGTTGGAGACCCAGTACTTC

V: TRBV5-1
J: TRBJ2-5
D: TRBD2
size: few
CDR3: CASSLGLAVSSGETQYF
DNA: TGCGCCAGCAGCTTAGGCCTAGCGGTCTCTAGTGGGGAGACCCAGTACTTC

V: TRBV20-1
J: TRBJ2-1
D: NA
size: few
CDR3: CSARRTLDNEQFF
DNA: TGCAGTGCCCGCAGGACACTGGACAATGAGCAGTTCTTC

V: TRBV5-1
J: TRBJ2-3
D: TRBD2
size: few
CDR3: CASSPFAGVGTDTQYF
DNA: TGCGCCAGCAGCCCCTTCGCGGGAGTGGGCACAGATACGCAGTATTTT

V: TRBV7-2
J: TRBJ2-1
D: NA
size: few
CDR3: CASSPGGIGEQFF
DNA: TGTGCCAGCAGCCCTGGGGGGATAGGGGAGCAGTTCTTC

V: TRBV29-1
J: TRBJ2-3
D: TRBD1
size: NA
CDR3: CSGTDRGTDTQYF
DNA: TGCAGCGGAACCGACAGGGGCACAGATACGCAGTATTTT

V: TRBV2
J: TRBJ2-1
D: NA
size: NA
CDR3: CASSDYRERSNEHFF
DNA: TGTGCCAGCAGTGACTACAGGGAGAGGAGCAATGAGCATTTCTTC

V: TRBV11-2
J: TRBJ2-1
D: TRBD2
size: few
CDR3: CASSPRLAGGSGYNEQFF
DNA: TGTGCCAGCAGCCCTCGACTAGCGGGAGGTTCGGGTTACAATGAGCAGTTCTTC

V: TRBV10-1
J: TRBJ1-2
D: NA
size: many
CDR3: CASSDYRSGYTF
DNA: TGCGCCAGCAGTGATTATAGAAGTGGCTACACCTTC

V: TRBV12-3/TRBV12-4
J: TRBJ1-4
D: TRBD1
size: NA
CDR3: CASSRGTVAEKLFF
DNA: TGTGCCAGCAGCAGAGGGACAGTCGCTGAAAAACTGTTTTTT

V: TRBV4-2
J: TRBJ2-1
D: TRBD2
size: NA
CDR3: CASSTLVEASGGAHNEQFF
DNA: TGTGCCAGCAGCACCTTGGTCGAGGCAAGCGGGGGGGCCCACAATGAGCAGTTCTTC

V: TRBV9
J: TRBJ2-1
D: NA
size: few
CDR3: CASSLWAYVSNEQFF
DNA: TGTGCCAGCAGCCTATGGGCGTACGTCTCCAATGAGCAGTTCTTC

V: TRBV6-1
J: TRBJ2-3
D: NA
size: few
CDR3: CASERTSRTDTQYF
DNA: TGTGCCAGCGAAAGGACCAGCCGCACAGATACGCAGTATTTT

V: TRBV13
J: TRBJ1-4
D: NA
size: NA
CDR3: CASREISATNEKLFF
DNA: TGTGCCAGCAGGGAAATCTCTGCAACTAATGAAAAACTGTTTTTT

V: TRBV4-1
J: TRBJ1-5
D: NA
size: few
CDR3: CASSQDVFQPQHF
DNA: TGCGCCAGCAGCCAAGATGTTTTTCAGCCCCAGCATTTT

V: TRBV5-1
J: TRBJ2-6
D: TRBD1
size: NA
CDR3: CASSIPGQGTSGANVLTF
DNA: TGCGCCAGCAGCATACCGGGACAGGGGACCTCTGGGGCCAACGTCCTGACTTTC

V: TRBV25-1
J: TRBJ2-1
D: NA
size: few
CDR3: CASSEVGPLDEQFF
DNA: TGTGCCAGCAGTGAAGTCGGGCCCCTCGATGAGCAGTTCTTC

V: TRBV7-2
J: TRBJ2-1
D: TRBD2
size: NA
CDR3: CASSLAVVAGHEQFF
DNA: TGTGCCAGCAGCTTAGCTGTGGTAGCGGGGCATGAGCAGTTCTTC

V: TRBV6-5
J: TRBJ1-5
D: NA
size: NA
CDR3: CASSYSRVGQPQHF
DNA: TGTGCCAGCAGTTACTCCCGAGTTGGACAGCCCCAGCATTTT

V: TRBV9
J: TRBJ2-3
D: NA
size: few
CDR3: CASSLTSGTQYF
DNA: TGTGCCAGCAGCCTTACTTCGGGTACGCAGTATTTT

V: TRBV29-1
J: TRBJ2-3
D: NA
size: NA
CDR3: CSVLSNAGTDTQYF
DNA: TGCAGCGTTCTCTCCAACGCCGGGACAGATACGCAGTATTTT

V: TRBV24-1
J: TRBJ1-5
D: TRBD1
size: NA
CDR3: CATSDFNLRRGLYQPQHF
DNA: TGTGCCACCAGTGATTTTAATCTACGCAGGGGGCTATATCAGCCCCAGCATTTT

V: TRBV6-5
J: TRBJ2-1
D: NA
size: few
CDR3: CASSYGAGSGNEQFF
DNA: TGTGCCAGCAGTTACGGGGCTGGGTCTGGCAATGAGCAGTTCTTC

V: TRBV12-3/TRBV12-4
J: TRBJ2-2
D: TRBD2
size: few
CDR3: CASSRAGGITGELFF
DNA: TGTGCCAGCAGCCGAGCGGGAGGGATCACCGGGGAGCTGTTTTTT

V: TRBV4-1
J: TRBJ2-2
D: TRBD1
size: NA
CDR3: CASSQERQGANTGELFF
DNA: TGCGCCAGCAGCCAAGAAAGGCAGGGGGCGAACACCGGGGAGCTGTTTTTT

V: TRBV28
J: TRBJ2-1
D: TRBD2
size: NA
CDR3: CASSPGTSGGAYNEQFF
DNA: TGTGCCAGCAGTCCGGGGACTAGCGGGGGGGCGTACAATGAGCAGTTCTTC

V: TRBV10-3
J: TRBJ2-5
D: NA
size: NA
CDR3: CAISNPGTDNARETQYF
DNA: TGTGCCATCAGCAACCCCGGGACGGACAATGCAAGGGAGACCCAGTACTTC

V: TRBV20-1
J: TRBJ2-1
D: NA
size: NA
CDR3: CSASVRGPSSYNEQFF
DNA: TGCAGTGCTAGTGTGCGGGGGCCTAGCTCCTACAATGAGCAGTTCTTC

V: TRBV7-6
J: TRBJ2-1
D: TRBD1
size: NA
CDR3: CASSVSRDRVWDGQFF
DNA: TGTGCCAGCAGCGTTTCCCGGGACAGGGTTTGGGATGGGCAGTTCTTC

V: TRBV13
J: TRBJ2-7
D: TRBD1
size: NA
CDR3: CASSPRQGRDEQYF
DNA: TGTGCCAGCAGCCCACGACAGGGGCGGGACGAGCAGTACTTC

V: TRBV10-3
J: TRBJ1-2
D: NA
size: NA
CDR3: CAISSGTEYGYTF
DNA: TGTGCCATCAGTTCCGGGACGGAGTATGGCTACACCTTC

V: TRBV12-3/TRBV12-4
J: TRBJ2-2
D: NA
size: NA
CDR3: CASSGSAGELFF
DNA: TGTGCCAGCAGCGGTTCCGCCGGGGAGCTGTTTTTT

V: TRBV29-1
J: TRBJ2-1
D: TRBD2
size: NA
CDR3: CSVGRLAQKGVDNEQFF
DNA: TGCAGCGTTGGGAGACTAGCGCAAAAAGGGGTGGACAATGAGCAGTTCTTC

V: TRBV20-1
J: TRBJ2-1
D: TRBD2
size: few
CDR3: CSASRSGGATSSYNEQFF
DNA: TGCAGTGCTAGTCGTAGCGGGGGTGCCACCAGCTCCTACAATGAGCAGTTCTTC

V: TRBV12-3/TRBV12-4
J: TRBJ1-1
D: TRBD1
size: NA
CDR3: CASSQLRTGEAFF
DNA: TGTGCCAGCAGTCAACTCAGGACAGGGGAAGCTTTCTTT

V: TRBV4-1
J: TRBJ2-6
D: NA
size: few
CDR3: CASSQGAGQFGANVLTF
DNA: TGCGCCAGCAGCCAAGGGGCAGGCCAATTTGGGGCCAACGTCCTGACTTTC

V: TRBV7-9
J: TRBJ2-3
D: TRBD1
size: NA
CDR3: CASSLTDRGTDTQYF
DNA: TGTGCCAGCAGCTTGACGGACAGGGGCACAGATACGCAGTATTTT

V: TRBV24-1
J: TRBJ2-1
D: TRBD2
size: few
CDR3: CATSDTKAKLAGGHNEQFF
DNA: TGTGCCACCAGTGATACCAAGGCCAAACTAGCGGGGGGACACAATGAGCAGTTCTTC

V: TRBV28
J: TRBJ2-7
D: NA
size: few
CDR3: CASSPLGENYEQYF
DNA: TGTGCCAGCAGCCCCCTCGGGGAAAACTACGAGCAGTACTTC

V: TRBV28
J: TRBJ2-3
D: TRBD1
size: few
CDR3: CASSLPLGQGKFTDTQYF
DNA: TGTGCCAGCAGTTTACCCCTCGGACAGGGAAAGTTCACAGATACGCAGTATTTT

V: TRBV7-8
J: TRBJ1-5
D: NA
size: NA
CDR3: CASSSVGGLMVNQPQHF
DNA: TGTGCCAGCAGCAGCGTGGGAGGGCTGATGGTCAATCAGCCCCAGCATTTT

V: TRBV7-9
J: TRBJ1-2
D: TRBD1
size: few
CDR3: CASSDNLGQGARGYTF
DNA: TGTGCCAGCAGCGACAACCTAGGACAGGGGGCGCGGGGCTACACCTTC

V: TRBV15
J: TRBJ2-5
D: NA
size: few
CDR3: CATSRVGGTQYF
DNA: TGTGCCACCAGCAGAGTCGGCGGGACCCAGTACTTC

V: TRBV20-1
J: TRBJ2-3
D: TRBD2
size: few
CDR3: CSASSASGSFDAQYF
DNA: TGCAGTGCTAGCTCTGCTAGCGGGAGTTTCGATGCGCAGTATTTT

V: TRBV4-2
J: TRBJ2-1
D: TRBD1
size: few
CDR3: CASSLDGQGSYNEQFF
DNA: TGTGCCAGCAGCCTTGATGGACAGGGAAGCTACAATGAGCAGTTCTTC

V: TRBV7-9
J: TRBJ2-1
D: NA
size: few
CDR3: CASSKRGAPNEQFF
DNA: TGTGCCAGCAGTAAGAGGGGGGCCCCCAATGAGCAGTTCTTC

V: TRBV28
J: TRBJ1-5
D: NA
size: many
CDR3: CASLSGNQPQHF
DNA: TGTGCCAGCTTAAGTGGCAATCAGCCCCAGCATTTT

V: TRBV29-1
J: TRBJ2-7
D: TRBD2
size: NA
CDR3: CSVGRAGEGYEQYF
DNA: TGCAGCGTTGGGCGGGCGGGAGAAGGGTACGAGCAGTACTTC

V: TRBV20-1
J: TRBJ2-2
D: TRBD2
size: NA
CDR3: CSAPLAGANTGELFF
DNA: TGCAGTGCCCCCCTAGCGGGGGCCAACACCGGGGAGCTGTTTTTT

V: TRBV28
J: TRBJ1-2
D: NA
size: few
CDR3: CASRVGTYGYTF
DNA: TGTGCCAGCAGAGTTGGGACTTATGGCTACACCTTC

V: TRBV7-2
J: TRBJ2-7
D: NA
size: few
CDR3: CASSLGAASSYEQYF
DNA: TGTGCCAGCAGCTTAGGGGCGGCGAGCTCCTACGAGCAGTACTTC

V: TRBV10-3
J: TRBJ2-1
D: NA
size: few
CDR3: CASSAGSLEAAPSVF
DNA: TGTGCCAGTTCAGCCGGGTCTTTAGAAGCGGCCCCCTCGGTCTTC

V: TRBV4-2
J: TRBJ2-1
D: NA
size: NA
CDR3: CASSQDKNSYNEQFF
DNA: TGTGCCAGCAGCCAAGATAAAAACTCCTACAATGAGCAGTTCTTC